These 20 T cell receptor beta chains were sequenced from one sample in a study of shared clonotypes between healthy human individuals (TCRdb year 2020). Libraries were prepared through the immunoSEQ multiplex PCR assay. TCRdb's version of the immuneACCESS table is confined to in-frame rearrangements and falls short of the full clone set. An unresolved V gene accounts for under half of the shortfall where checked; the remainder is of unknown origin. This sample lists some 650,000 clones; more than 95% were detected once. The ten largest clones take up about 0.057% of the sample. The sequencing sample was made of naive CD4+ T cells sorted from blood. The cell subset or site label for this specimen denotes: CD45RA+ positively selected. Receptors were obtained from a woman aged 30 to 39 in good health.

The genes are TRBV18 and TRBJ2-7; TRBD2 agrees at 10 bases. The germline gives CDR1 KGHSH, CDR2 LQKENI. The CDR3 is 19 amino acids. Losses at the gene ends were 6 bases for V and 1 base for J; bases not matched to a gene: 18. The chain's CDR3 is CASSPLQRTLAGVSYEQYF. The CDR3 nucleotides read TGTGCCAGCTCCCCCCTACAAAGAACCCTAGCGGGAGTATCCTACGAGCAGTACTTC.

J is TRBJ1-1 and V is TRBV5-1; D gene ambiguous. The CDR3 spans 14 residues. V was shortened by 2 bases and J by 2 bases, with 10 bases between the two germline ends. Germline V gene data show CDR1 as SGHRS and CDR2 as YFSETQ. The CDR3, as DNA: TGCGCCAGCAGCTTTTTCCGGGGAAACACTGAAGCTTTCTTT. Its protein product is CASSFFRGNTEAFF.

V and J are TRBV6-5 and TRBJ1-2; possible D gene TRBD1, 5 bases. Germline CDR1 and CDR2: MNHEY and SVGAGI. V gave up 2 bases and J gave up 8 bases, with 15 bases separating them. The CDR3 has 14 amino acids. The CDR3 is CASSYARDGGGYTF. CDR3 DNA: TGTGCCAGCAGTTACGCCCGGGACGGTGGAGGCTACACCTTC.

The CDR3 nucleotides are TGTGCCAGCAGCTTGGGCCCTACTAGCGGGAGTACCACAGATACGCAGTATTTT. This codes for CASSLGPTSGSTTDTQYF. The rearrangement links TRBV5-4 to TRBJ2-3; 11 bases fit TRBD2. Germline V gene sequence: CDR1 SGHNT, CDR2 YYREEE (reference sequence). This CDR3 is built from 18 residues. Unmatched junction bases numbered 8, after V lost 0 bases and J lost 2 bases.

The chain combines TRBV7-8 with TRBJ2-2; 12 nucleotides align to TRBD2. The CDR3 covers 18 residues. The germline gives CDR1 SGHVS, CDR2 FQNEAQ. Trimming at V came to 4 bases and at J to 1 base, leaving 7 bases not matched to a gene. As DNA, the CDR3 is TGTGCCAGCAGCTCGGATAGACTAGCGGGAGTGAACACCGGGGAGCTGTTTTTT. This codes for CASSSDRLAGVNTGELFF.

This rearrangement joins TRBV29-1 to TRBJ2-3; 13 positions agree with TRBD2. The length of the CDR3 is 23 residues. Germline lookup yields CDR1 SQVTM and CDR2 ANQGSEA. The V segment lost 6 bases and the J segment 2 bases; nucleotides outside the gene matches: 29. The DNA of the CDR3 is TGCAGCGTCCCCGAACCCCGGGGCGCTCGTCCGGGACTAGCGGGAAGACACACAGATACGCAGTATTTT. Its translation: CSVPEPRGARPGLAGRHTDTQYF.

The genes are TRBV7-6 and TRBJ2-4; tentatively, D is TRBD1 or TRBD2 (5 bases each). With 1 base removed from V and 0 bases from J, the gap between germline ends came to 10 bases. The CDR3 extends over 16 amino acids. CDR1 SGHVS and CDR2 FNYEAQ come from the germline V gene. CDR3 in DNA: TGTGCCAGCAGCTTAGACAGGCGGGCAGCCAAAAACATTCAGTACTTC. Protein product: CASSLDRRAAKNIQYF. Together with reference TRBV7-6 and TRBJ2-4, the CDR3 gives the full variable domain: GAGVSQSPRYKVTKRGQDVALRCDPISGHVSLYWYRQALGQGPEFLTYFNYEAQQDKSGLPNDRFSAERPEGSISTLTIQRTEQRDSAMYRCASSLDRRAAKNIQYFGAGTRLSVL.

The V call is TRBV10-3, the J call TRBJ2-1, with 9 bases lining up with TRBD2. Trimming at V came to 4 bases and at J to 3 bases, leaving 1 base not matched to a gene. This CDR3 has 14 residues. The V gene's germline CDR1 is ENHRY and CDR2 SYGVKD. The DNA for the CDR3 is TGTGCCATCAGTGGACTAGCGGACTACAATGAGCAGTTCTTC. Translated: CAISGLADYNEQFF.

The chain recombines TRBV9 with TRBJ1-1; 7 bases align to TRBD1. The CDR3 covers 14 residues. Looked up from germline, CDR1 is SGDLS and CDR2 is YYNGEE. J gave up 9 bases and V 0 bases, and 8 bases lay outside the gene matches. The DNA for the CDR3 is TGTGCCAGCAGCGTAGGGGGACAGCTCGAGCAAGCTTTCTTT. Residues: CASSVGGQLEQAFF. The full variable domain, completed using reference TRBV9 and TRBJ1-1, is DSGVTQTPKHLITATGQRVTLRCSPRSGDLSVYWYQQSLDQGLQFLIQYYNGEERAKGNILERFSAQQFPDLHSELNLSSLELGDSALYFCASSVGGQLEQAFFGQGTRLTVV.

The chain carries TRBV4-1 and TRBJ2-5; TRBD1 or TRBD2 may be the D gene (6 bases each). The CDR3 has 14 amino acids. The germline V gene encodes CDR1 MGHRA and CDR2 YSYEKL. V was cut by 1 base and J by 5 bases, with 11 bases left in between. Here the CDR3 reads CASSQVFGGETQYF. As DNA, the CDR3 is TGCGCCAGCAGCCAAGTATTCGGGGGCGAGACCCAGTACTTC.

The rearrangement links TRBV6-5 to TRBJ1-2; D unresolved. The CDR3 covers 13 residues. Germline CDR1 and CDR2: MNHEY and SVGAGI. Trimming took off 5 bases at V and 4 bases at J, with 11 bases between the two ends. DNA of the CDR3: TGTGCCAGCAGTCCGCCGGGAGCCTATGGCTACACCTTC. Amino acids: CASSPPGAYGYTF.

The V and J genes are TRBV6-4 and TRBJ2-2, with D possibly matching TRBD1 (6 bases). With 0 bases removed from V and 6 bases from J, the gap between germline ends came to 11 bases. This CDR3 has 15 amino acids. CDR1 and CDR2 from the germline V gene are MRHNA and SNTAGT. Written as DNA, the CDR3 is TGTGCCAGCAGTGACTCCCCAGGGGTTTCCGGGGAGCTGTTTTTT. Translating gives CASSDSPGVSGELFF.

This clone occurred once. The chain has TRBV19 and TRBJ2-5, with D unresolved. The CDR3 spans 12 residues. The V gene's germline CDR1 is LNHDA and CDR2 SQIVND (reference sequence). Between the trimmed V and J ends, which lost 7 bases and 4 bases, there was a span of 10 bases. In DNA form, the CDR3 reads TGTGCCAGTAATCAAATTGGAGAGACCCAGTACTTC. Protein sequence: CASNQIGETQYF.

This sequence joins TRBV7-2 and TRBJ2-5, with D perhaps TRBD1 (6 bases). Trimming removed 3 bases from V and 5 bases from J, with 19 bases in between. The CDR3 has 16 amino acids. Germline values: CDR1 SGHTA, CDR2 FQGNSA. The CDR3 reads CASSLSGGAGHETQYF. The CDR3 DNA reads TGTGCCAGCAGCTTGTCTGGGGGCGCGGGCCACGAGACCCAGTACTTC.

The chain links TRBV28 to TRBJ1-4; D not certain. CDR3 size: 15 residues. V was pared by 5 bases and J by 7 bases, with 17 bases between. Germline CDR1 is MDHEN and CDR2 is SYDVKM. The CDR3 DNA reads TGTGCCAGCAGTCCCCCGGAGAGGGTTGGTGAAAAACTGTTTTTT. It translates to CASSPPERVGEKLFF.

The V and J genes are TRBV7-9 and TRBJ2-1; 11 bases are a match to TRBD2. This CDR3 has 17 residues. CDR1 is SEHNR and CDR2 is FQNEAQ in the germline V gene (reference sequence). With 0 bases clipped from V and 3 bases from J, the junction kept 4 bases outside the gene matches. Written as DNA, the CDR3 is TGTGCCAGCAGCTTAGCGGTAGCGGGAGGGTACTACAATGAGCAGTTCTTC. It yields the protein CASSLAVAGGYYNEQFF. The variable domain in full, completed from reference TRBV7-9 and TRBJ2-1, reads DTGVSQNPRHKITKRGQNVTFRCDPISEHNRLYWYRQTLGQGPEFLTYFQNEAQLEKSRLLSDRFSAERPKGSFSTLEIQRTEQGDSAMYLCASSLAVAGGYYNEQFFGPGTRLTVL.

This rearrangement joins TRBV6-5 to TRBJ2-3, with 9 bases aligning to TRBD1. The CDR3 covers 14 residues. Unmatched junction bases numbered 2, after V lost 4 bases and J lost 3 bases. The germline V gene encodes CDR1 MNHEY and CDR2 SVGAGI. The CDR3 is CASSWDRVTDTQYF. Here the CDR3 DNA reads TGTGCCAGCAGTTGGGACAGGGTTACAGATACGCAGTATTTT.

The chain combines TRBV27 with TRBJ2-5; TRBD2 might be the D (6 bases). Matching the DNA end better, TRBJ2-7 makes the J call doubtful. Germline V gene data show CDR1 as MNHEY and CDR2 as SMNVEV (reference sequence). The CDR3 is made up of 15 amino acids. CDR3 coding DNA: TGTGCCAGCAGTTTATCAACGGGAGCGGTTCACGAGCAGTACTTC. Encoded protein: CASSLSTGAVHEQYF.

The chain combines TRBV27 with TRBJ2-7; no reliable D call. Germline CDR1 is MNHEY and CDR2 is SMNVEV (reference sequence). The CDR3 runs 13 residues. V was shortened by 5 bases and J by 7 bases, with 15 bases between the two germline ends. CDR3 sequence: CASSVGPSYEQYF. The CDR3 bases are TGTGCCAGCAGTGTCGGGCCGAGCTATGAGCAGTACTTC.

V usage is TRBV6-5 and J usage is TRBJ1-5, with D unclear. The CDR3 loop spans 14 amino acids. V was pared by 8 bases and J by 6 bases, with 17 bases between. Germline-derived CDR1 and CDR2 are MNHEY and SVGAGI. The CDR3 is CASGVTVAAQPQHF. CDR3 nucleotide sequence: TGTGCCAGCGGAGTTACAGTAGCAGCTCAGCCCCAGCATTTT.